This T cell receptor (beta chain) was observed in a study of blood T cell repertoires in COVID-19. As for the study in general: Sites across the United States, Italy and Spain contributed samples from acute and convalescent COVID-19. The cDNA or gDNA used as material had been derived from T cells, B-cell-depleted T cells, or PBMCs.

The CDR3 has 15 amino acids. Germline values: CDR1 SGHTA, CDR2 FQGNSA. The V and J ends lost 5 bases and 4 bases respectively, with 15 bases between them. Original methodology: Using reference gene primer amplification, nucleated cell counts were estimated. TCRdb's copy holds only in-frame clones and misses some; the assay was immunoSEQ multiplex PCR. That table supplies the V and J calls and clone size; D and trimming were determined from the DNA. The data contain more than 200,000 clones, 75% to 90% of them singletons. The chain has TRBV7-2 and TRBJ1-5; no clear D gene. This receptor was identified in a man aged 30 to 45 with active or convalescent COVID-19. The sample comprised peripheral blood. The DNA for the CDR3 is TGTGCCAGCAGCGCCGACGGGAAGATTAATCAGCCCCAGCATTTT. This translates into CASSADGKINQPQHF.